These 10 T cell receptor beta chains came from one sample sequenced in a study of blood T cell repertoires in COVID-19. Produced via immunoSEQ multiplex PCR; TCRdb's table is partial and in-frame only. This table holds over 150,000 clones, approximately 91% found once. Sequencing input: peripheral blood. The source of these receptors is a man between 18 and 35 years old with acute or convalescent COVID-19.

V usage is TRBV5-1 and J usage is TRBJ1-1; no clear D gene. Germline V gene sequence: CDR1 SGHRS, CDR2 YFSETQ. Trimming removed 0 bases at V and 11 bases at J, with 17 bases between. The CDR3 runs to 14 residues. The CDR3 nucleotides read TGCGCCAGCAGCTTGGGAGCCGCGACGAAGAGGGCTTTCTTT. This translates into CASSLGAATKRAFF.

The rearrangement joins TRBV19 to TRBJ2-3; possible D gene TRBD1, 5 bases. The ends were cut back, 6 bases at V and 7 bases at J, with 11 bases in the middle. The length of the CDR3 is 12 residues. Germline CDR1 and CDR2: LNHDA and SQIVND (reference sequence). The chain's CDR3 is CASRPDTNTQYF. CDR3 coding DNA: TGTGCCAGTAGACCGGACACGAATACGCAGTATTTT.

The V and J genes are TRBV5-1 and TRBJ1-1; D not certain. CDR3 length equals 13 residues. Germline CDR1 is SGHRS and CDR2 is YFSETQ. Trimming pared 1 base from V and 8 bases from J, leaving 12 bases between. Here the CDR3 reads CASSLNVHLEAFF. Here the CDR3 DNA reads TGCGCCAGCAGCTTGAATGTACACCTCGAAGCTTTCTTT.

This chain connects TRBV2 to TRBJ1-2; a possible D gene is TRBD1 (5 bases). The CDR3 loop spans 13 amino acids. The germline V gene encodes CDR1 SNHLY and CDR2 FYNNEI. V lost 8 bases, J lost 6 bases, and 16 bases lay in between. CDR3 sequence (DNA): TGTGCCAGCCAATCCCAGGGTGGGAATGGCTACACCTTC. Residues: CASQSQGGNGYTF.

This chain links TRBV6-5 with TRBJ2-1; 10 bases line up with TRBD2. The CDR3 totals 14 residues. With V trimmed by 10 bases and J by 5 bases, 8 bases remained unmatched. Germline V gives CDR1 MNHEY, CDR2 SVGAGI. CDR3 region: CAILSGRNHNEQFF. The CDR3 DNA reads as TGTGCCATCCTTAGCGGGAGGAACCACAATGAGCAGTTCTTC.

The genes are TRBV19 and TRBJ2-1; TRBD2 matches 8 bases. CDR3 length: 15 residues. V lost 5 bases and J lost 6; bases outside the gene matches: 9. Germline-derived CDR1 and CDR2 are LNHDA and SQIVND (reference sequence). The CDR3 sequence is CASSGSTGGLNEQFF. For the CDR3, the DNA is TGTGCCAGTAGTGGGTCGACGGGGGGGCTCAATGAGCAGTTCTTC.

The genes are TRBV19 and TRBJ2-2; the D is unclear. The ends were cut back, 4 bases at V and 1 base at J, with 13 bases in the middle. Germline V gene lookup returns CDR1 LNHDA and CDR2 SQIVND (reference sequence). The CDR3 consists of 16 residues. The CDR3 protein is CASSTRLPRNTGELFF. For the CDR3, the DNA is TGTGCCAGTAGTACACGCCTCCCTAGGAACACCGGGGAGCTGTTTTTT.

The chain carries TRBV5-6 and TRBJ1-1; the match to TRBD1 covers 8 bases. The CDR3 is made up of 15 amino acids. Germline V CDR1 and CDR2: SGHDT, YYEEEE. Trimming cost V 1 base and J 2 bases; bases outside gene matches: 4. The CDR3 loop is CASSLLDRGNTEAFF. CDR3 sequence (DNA): TGTGCCAGCAGCTTGCTAGACAGGGGAAACACTGAAGCTTTCTTT.

The V and J genes are TRBV28 and TRBJ2-1; no definite D call. Germline assignment: CDR1 MDHEN and CDR2 SYDVKM. The V gene lost 8 bases and the J gene lost 9 bases, with 17 bases spanning the gap. This CDR3 spans 13 amino acids. The CDR3 loop is CASFHPNAGEQFF. Written as DNA, the CDR3 is TGTGCCAGCTTTCACCCGAATGCAGGTGAGCAGTTCTTC.

The V gene is TRBV18, the J gene TRBJ2-3, with D maybe TRBD1 (5 bases). This CDR3 has 16 amino acids. Germline loops: CDR1 KGHSH, CDR2 LQKENI. With 6 bases removed from V and 2 bases from J, the gap between germline ends came to 18 bases. The CDR3 region has the DNA TGTGCCAGCTCCCCCTTAGGGGCAGGGTACACAGATACGCAGTATTTT. It codes for CASSPLGAGYTDTQYF.